A selection of T cell receptor beta chains follows, all from one sample in a study of T cells after yellow fever vaccination. Using its own MiXCR run on the 5' RACE reads, TCRdb lists one record per CDR3 protein. The sample carries a few hundred thousand distinct CDR3 sequences, about 6.9% recorded once. Here the sequenced sample was PBMCs, taken 45 days after the first yellow fever vaccination. These receptors all stem from a man younger than 35 who received the YFV17D yellow fever vaccine. The CDR3 runs from the conserved cysteine through the conserved F or W. The order of the fields is J gene, clone size, D gene, V gene, CDR3 DNA, CDR3 protein. D genes are given only for firm matches. For some rows the clone size is stated as once, few or many, or as a class when expanded; others skip it.

TRBJ1-5,few,-,TRBV21-1,TGTGCCAGCAGCAAAGCAGATGGCAGGGCCTCTGATAGCAATCAGCCCCAGCATTTT,CASSKADGRASDSNQPQHF
TRBJ2-3,-,TRBD2,TRBV5-1,TGCGCCAGCAGCGCGGGACTAGCGGGGGGCCGTTTAAGCACAGATACGCAGTATTTT,CASSAGLAGGRLSTDTQYF
TRBJ2-5,-,TRBD2,TRBV6-1,TGTGCCAGCAGTGAAATATCGACTAGCGGGGGGGAGACCCAGTACTTC,CASSEISTSGGETQYF
TRBJ1-1,few,TRBD1,TRBV4-3,TGCGCCAGCAGCCAAAGTAAAGGGGGCGAATGGAACACTGAAGCTTTCTTT,CASSQSKGGEWNTEAFF
TRBJ1-4,-,TRBD1,TRBV7-2,TGTGCCAGCAGCTCCGCACCGACAGGGGTCGGGAGTGAAAAACTGTTTTTT,CASSSAPTGVGSEKLFF
TRBJ2-2,many,-,TRBV21-1,TGTGCCAGCAAGTCCCGGGACAGGGGGCAGCCTTTAAGAACCGGGGAGCTGTTTTTT,CASKSRDRGQPLRTGELFF
TRBJ2-1,few,-,TRBV5-1,TGCGCCAGCAGCCCCGGACCGCTAATGAGCTCCTACAATGAGCAGTTCTTC,CASSPGPLMSSYNEQFF
TRBJ1-6,few,-,TRBV2,TGTGCCAGCAGTGAGGCAGCCTATGACTTTAATTCACCCCTCCACTTT,CASSEAAYDFNSPLHF
TRBJ2-3,-,-,TRBV4-3,TGCGCCAGCAGCCAAGGGGCAGGGTATGGCACAGATACGCAGTATTTT,CASSQGAGYGTDTQYF
TRBJ2-3,many,-,TRBV7-2,TGTGCCAGCAGCCAGGATGGGGCGATCCCAGATACGCAGTATTTT,CASSQDGAIPDTQYF
TRBJ2-1,-,TRBD1,TRBV5-1,TGCGCCAGCAGCTTGGGTCATGAGACAGGGGCTGATGAGCAGTTCTTC,CASSLGHETGADEQFF
TRBJ2-3,-,TRBD2,TRBV4-3,TGCGCCAGCAGGACATCGACTAGCGCTAGCACAGATACGCAGTATTTT,CASRTSTSASTDTQYF
TRBJ2-5,many,-,TRBV7-3,TGTGCCAGCAGCTTAAATCCAAACCAAGAGACCCAGTACTTC,CASSLNPNQETQYF
TRBJ2-1,few,-,TRBV21-1,TGTGCCAGCAGCAAAGCGAAAGGGAACACCTACAATGAGCAGTTCTTC,CASSKAKGNTYNEQFF
TRBJ2-5,-,-,TRBV7-2,TGTGCCAGCATCCAACGTACCTTAGGGACCCAGTACTTC,CASIQRTLGTQYF
TRBJ2-2,many,-,TRBV9,TGTGCCAGCAGCGTAGAGATGAAGGCCCTGGGGACCGGGGAGCTGTTTTTT,CASSVEMKALGTGELFF
TRBJ2-3,-,-,TRBV23-1,TGCGCCAGCAGTCAATCGGAAGCGGAGACATTCACAGATACGCAGTATTTT,CASSQSEAETFTDTQYF
TRBJ2-1,-,-,TRBV18,TGTGCCAGCTCACCTACAGGGGAGGTGAATGAGCAGTTCTTC,CASSPTGEVNEQFF
TRBJ2-3,-,-,TRBV6-5,TGTGCCAGCAGATTTAGCTCGATCGGCACAGATACGCAGTATTTT,CASRFSSIGTDTQYF
TRBJ1-5,few,-,TRBV7-2,TGTGCCAGCAGCTCCACCGGGACGATGGATCAGCCCCAGCATTTT,CASSSTGTMDQPQHF
TRBJ1-1,-,-,TRBV7-2,TGTGCCAGCAGCTCCACAGGAGCCAGCTGGGACACTGAAGCTTTCTTT,CASSSTGASWDTEAFF
TRBJ1-6,-,TRBD1,TRBV10-3,TGTGCCAGTGGACAGGGCTTAAGTTCACCCCTCCACTTT,CASGQGLSSPLHF
TRBJ2-5,many,TRBD1,TRBV18,TGTGCCAGCTCACCTGGACAGGGGGGCTACCAAGAGACCCAGTACTTC,CASSPGQGGYQETQYF
TRBJ2-1,few,TRBD2,TRBV9,TGTGCCAGCAGCGTAGCCGGGCTAGCGGTAGGGAATGAGCAGTTCTTC,CASSVAGLAVGNEQFF
TRBJ2-5,-,TRBD2,TRBV6-4,TGTGCCAGCAGCCTAACTAGCGGGGGAAAAGAGACCCAGTACTTC,CASSLTSGGKETQYF
TRBJ2-1,-,-,TRBV12-3/TRBV12-4,TGTGCCAGCAGTTTGAGGCAGGGTACCAGCAATGAGCAGTTCTTC,CASSLRQGTSNEQFF
TRBJ2-7,few,TRBD1,TRBV14,TGTGCCAGCAGCCATTTCCCGGGACAGGGTAACGAGCAGTACTTC,CASSHFPGQGNEQYF
TRBJ1-2,-,TRBD1,TRBV2,TGTGCCAGCACCCCGGACAGGGAAGGCTATGGCTACACCTTC,CASTPDREGYGYTF
TRBJ2-3,many,-,TRBV20-1,TGCAGTGCCGGGACGGAAATCACAGATACGCAGTATTTT,CSAGTEITDTQYF
TRBJ2-7,few,-,TRBV6-4,TGTGCCAGCAGTGACGGAACAGGGAAAATTTACGAGCAGTACTTC,CASSDGTGKIYEQYF
TRBJ2-1,few,-,TRBV10-3,TGTGCCATCGGGGATGAGCAGTTCTTC,CAIGDEQFF
TRBJ2-4,many,TRBD1,TRBV27,TGTGCCAGCAGTCCAAGCCGGGACAGGGAGAGGAGCGAAAACATTCAGTACTTC,CASSPSRDRERSENIQYF
TRBJ1-1,-,-,TRBV5-1,TGCGCCAGCAGCTCCCAGGAGAATATGAACACTGAAGCTTTCTTT,CASSSQENMNTEAFF
TRBJ2-1,many,-,TRBV5-1,TGCGCCAGCAGCTTGGGGCAGATCAATGAGCAGTTCTTC,CASSLGQINEQFF
TRBJ1-2,few,-,TRBV20-1,TGCAGTGTGTGGGAAAATTTTAAGTATGGCTACACCTTC,CSVWENFKYGYTF
TRBJ1-5,few,-,TRBV7-9,TGTGCCAGCAGCCCAGACGACCAGCCCCAGCATTTT,CASSPDDQPQHF
TRBJ2-7,-,TRBD1,TRBV5-1,TGCGCCAGCAGCTCACGGACAGGATCGGCCTACGAGCAGTACTTC,CASSSRTGSAYEQYF
TRBJ2-5,-,TRBD2,TRBV20-1,TGCAGTGCTCGACAAGAGCGGGGGGCCCGGGAGACCCAGTACTTC,CSARQERGARETQYF
TRBJ2-1,few,-,TRBV21-1,TGTGCCAGCAGCAAACCCCTCACCCGGTTCTTC,CASSKPLTRFF
TRBJ1-1,many,TRBD1,TRBV7-9,TGTGCCAGCAGAACCGGGACAGGGGCAAGTTCGGATACTGAAGCTTTCTTT,CASRTGTGASSDTEAFF
TRBJ2-6,-,TRBD1,TRBV6-5,TGTGCCAGCAGATACTCCGGGGACAGGGGTAGGGCCAACGTCCTGACTTTC,CASRYSGDRGRANVLTF
TRBJ2-2,-,-,TRBV7-9,TGTGCCAGCACCCCCCGGCAGGGGTCTTACACCGGGCAGCTGTTTTTT,CASTPRQGSYTGQLFF
TRBJ1-4,few,TRBD1,TRBV2,TGTGCCAGCACTAGGGAACAGGGGACTAATGAAAAACTGTTTTTT,CASTREQGTNEKLFF
TRBJ2-3,-,TRBD2,TRBV20-1,TGCAGTGCTAGAGATGCCAGCGGGGGCCCCGGGGGCACAGATACGCAGTATTTT,CSARDASGGPGGTDTQYF
TRBJ1-5,few,-,TRBV2,TGTGCCAGTGGGGTGGGGCAGCCCCAGCATTTT,CASGVGQPQHF
TRBJ2-1,-,-,TRBV6-5,TGTGCCAGCATCCCGACCCCTCTTAACGGCAATGAGCAGTTCTTC,CASIPTPLNGNEQFF
TRBJ2-1,-,-,TRBV3-1,TGTGCCAGCAGCCACGCGGGAAACTTGGAGGGGCAGTTCTTC,CASSHAGNLEGQFF
TRBJ1-1,many,-,TRBV20-1,TGCAGTGCTAGAGATGGGGACACATACACTGAAGCTTTCTTT,CSARDGDTYTEAFF
TRBJ1-2,few,-,TRBV7-6,TGTGCCAGCAGCTTAGAAGACAACCTCGTCTATGGCTACACCTTC,CASSLEDNLVYGYTF
TRBJ2-2,few,-,TRBV7-2,TGTGCCAGCAGCTTAGACACAACGGGAGGGGAGCTGTTTTTT,CASSLDTTGGELFF
TRBJ2-1,-,TRBD1,TRBV7-2,TGTGCCAGCAGCTTAGAGGGGACAGGGTCCTACAATGAGCAGTTCTTC,CASSLEGTGSYNEQFF
TRBJ2-2,-,-,TRBV5-1,TGCGCCAGCAGCTTGACAGGTCGGTGGGACACCGGGGAGCTGTTTTTT,CASSLTGRWDTGELFF
TRBJ2-3,-,-,TRBV18,TGTGCCAGCTCACCACAGGGACAACTCAGCACAGATACGCAGTATTTT,CASSPQGQLSTDTQYF
TRBJ2-1,few,-,TRBV20-1,TGCAGTGCTAGGTCTCGGAATTACAATGAGCAGTTCTTC,CSARSRNYNEQFF
TRBJ2-4,-,TRBD1,TRBV4-2,TGTGCCAGCAGCTACAAACAAGGACAGGGGGAAGACATTCAGTACTTC,CASSYKQGQGEDIQYF
TRBJ2-1,-,-,TRBV5-6,TGTGCCAGCCGAGGGGGCAATGAGCAGTTCTTC,CASRGGNEQFF
TRBJ1-3,few,-,TRBV4-1,TGCGCCAGCAGCCAAGATACCCATTATCCTAGTGGGTCTGCATCTGGAAACACCATATATTTT,CASSQDTHYPSGSASGNTIYF
TRBJ2-1,many,-,TRBV20-1,TGCAGTGCCCGCCGGCCCTCGGGAAATGAGCAGTTCTTC,CSARRPSGNEQFF
TRBJ2-3,few,TRBD2,TRBV29-1,TGCAGCGTGGCTGCGGGGGGTAGCACAGATACGCAGTATTTT,CSVAAGGSTDTQYF